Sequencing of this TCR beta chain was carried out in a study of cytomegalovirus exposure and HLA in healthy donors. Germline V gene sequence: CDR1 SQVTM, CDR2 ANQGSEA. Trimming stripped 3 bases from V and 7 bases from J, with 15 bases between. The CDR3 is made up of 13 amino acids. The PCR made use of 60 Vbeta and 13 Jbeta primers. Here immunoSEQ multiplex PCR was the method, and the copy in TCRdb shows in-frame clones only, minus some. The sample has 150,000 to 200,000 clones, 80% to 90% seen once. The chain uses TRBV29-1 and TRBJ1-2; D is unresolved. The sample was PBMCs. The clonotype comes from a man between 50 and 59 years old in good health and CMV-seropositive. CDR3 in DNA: TGCAGCGTTGACGGGTTGGGTTCTCGTGGCTACACCTTC. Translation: CSVDGLGSRGYTF.